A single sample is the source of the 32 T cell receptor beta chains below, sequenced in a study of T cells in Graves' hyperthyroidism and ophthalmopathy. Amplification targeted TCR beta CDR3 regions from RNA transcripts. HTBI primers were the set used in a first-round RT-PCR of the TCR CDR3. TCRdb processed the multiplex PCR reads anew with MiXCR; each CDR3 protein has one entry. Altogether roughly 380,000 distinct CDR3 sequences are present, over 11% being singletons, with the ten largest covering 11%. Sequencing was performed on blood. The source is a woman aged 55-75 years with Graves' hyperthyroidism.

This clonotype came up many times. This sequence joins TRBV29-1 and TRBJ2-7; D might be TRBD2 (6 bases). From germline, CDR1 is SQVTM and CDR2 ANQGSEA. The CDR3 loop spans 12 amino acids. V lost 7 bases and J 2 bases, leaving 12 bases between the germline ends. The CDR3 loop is CSARREPYEQYF. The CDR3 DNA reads TGCAGCGCGAGGCGGGAACCCTACGAGCAGTACTTC.

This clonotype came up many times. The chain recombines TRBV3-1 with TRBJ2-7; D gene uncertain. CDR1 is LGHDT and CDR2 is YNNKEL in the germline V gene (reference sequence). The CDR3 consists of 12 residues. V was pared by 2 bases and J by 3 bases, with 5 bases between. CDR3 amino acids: CASSQFSYEQYF. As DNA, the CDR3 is TGTGCCAGCAGCCAATTCAGCTACGAGCAGTACTTC.

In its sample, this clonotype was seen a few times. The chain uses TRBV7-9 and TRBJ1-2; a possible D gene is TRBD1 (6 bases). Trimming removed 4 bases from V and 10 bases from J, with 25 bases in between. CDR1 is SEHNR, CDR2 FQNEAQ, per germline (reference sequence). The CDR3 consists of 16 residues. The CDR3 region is CASSSFFVGTRSFYTF. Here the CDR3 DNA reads TGTGCCAGCAGCTCCTTTTTTGTAGGGACACGCAGTTTCTACACCTTC.

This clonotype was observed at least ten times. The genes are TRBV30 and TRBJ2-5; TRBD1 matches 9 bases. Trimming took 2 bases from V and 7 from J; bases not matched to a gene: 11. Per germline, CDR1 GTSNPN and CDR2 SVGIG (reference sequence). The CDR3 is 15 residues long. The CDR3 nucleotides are TGTGCCTGGAGTTTAACCGGGACAGGGCACGGGACCCAGTACTTC. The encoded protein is CAWSLTGTGHGTQYF. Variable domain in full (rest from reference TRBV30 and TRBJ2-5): SQTIHQWPATLVQPVGSPLSLECTVEGTSNPNLYWYRQAAGRGLQLLFYSVGIGQISSEVPQNLSASRPQDRQFILSSKKLLLSDSGFYLCAWSLTGTGHGTQYFGPGTRLLVL.

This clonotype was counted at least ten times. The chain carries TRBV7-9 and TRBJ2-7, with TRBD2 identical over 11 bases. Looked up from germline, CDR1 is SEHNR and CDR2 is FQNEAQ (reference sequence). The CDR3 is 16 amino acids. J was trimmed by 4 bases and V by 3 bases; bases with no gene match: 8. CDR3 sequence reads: CASSLGTSGWEYEQYF. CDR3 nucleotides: TGTGCCAGCAGCTTGGGGACTAGCGGCTGGGAATACGAGCAGTACTTC. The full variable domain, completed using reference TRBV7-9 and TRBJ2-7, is DTGVSQNPRHKITKRGQNVTFRCDPISEHNRLYWYRQTLGQGPEFLTYFQNEAQLEKSRLLSDRFSAERPKGSFSTLEIQRTEQGDSAMYLCASSLGTSGWEYEQYFGPGTRLTVT.

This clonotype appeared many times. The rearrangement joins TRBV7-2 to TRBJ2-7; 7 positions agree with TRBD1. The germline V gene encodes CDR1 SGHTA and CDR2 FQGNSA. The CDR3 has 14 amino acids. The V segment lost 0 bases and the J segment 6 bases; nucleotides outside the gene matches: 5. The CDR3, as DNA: TGTGCCAGCAGCTTAGCCGGGACAGATAGCGAGCAGTACTTC. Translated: CASSLAGTDSEQYF.

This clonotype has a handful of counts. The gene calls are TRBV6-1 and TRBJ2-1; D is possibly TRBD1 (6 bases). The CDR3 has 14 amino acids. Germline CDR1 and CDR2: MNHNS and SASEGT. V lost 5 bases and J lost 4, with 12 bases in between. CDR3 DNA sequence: TGTGCCAGCAGTACCCGGGACATTTACAATGAGCAGTTCTTC. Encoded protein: CASSTRDIYNEQFF.

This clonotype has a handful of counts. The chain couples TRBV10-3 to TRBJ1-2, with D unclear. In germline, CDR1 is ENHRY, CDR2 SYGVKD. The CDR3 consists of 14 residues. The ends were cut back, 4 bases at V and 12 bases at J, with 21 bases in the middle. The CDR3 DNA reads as TGTGCCATCAGTGTCGACGGTTCCAGGTTGGTCCACACCTTC. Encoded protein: CAISVDGSRLVHTF.

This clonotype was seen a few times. This CDR3 reads CASSSEDRNGYTF. CDR3 bases: TGTGCCAGCAGCTCAGAGGACAGAAATGGCTACACCTTC. The V gene is TRBV9, the J gene TRBJ1-2, with a tentative D call TRBD1 (6 bases). The CDR3 runs 13 residues. In germline, CDR1 is SGDLS, CDR2 YYNGEE. Trimming cost V 4 bases and J 6 bases, with 13 bases left between them.

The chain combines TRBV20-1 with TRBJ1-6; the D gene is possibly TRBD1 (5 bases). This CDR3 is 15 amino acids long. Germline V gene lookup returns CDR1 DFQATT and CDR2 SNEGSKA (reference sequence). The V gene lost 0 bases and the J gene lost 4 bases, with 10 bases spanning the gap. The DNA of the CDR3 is TGCAGTGCTAGAGAACGCGACAGATATAATTCACCCCTCCACTTT. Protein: CSARERDRYNSPLHF.

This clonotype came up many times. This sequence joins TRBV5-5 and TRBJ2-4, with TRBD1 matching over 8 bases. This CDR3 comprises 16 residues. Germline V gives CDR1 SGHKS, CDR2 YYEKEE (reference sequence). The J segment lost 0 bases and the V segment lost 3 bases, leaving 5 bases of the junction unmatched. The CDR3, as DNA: TGTGCCAGCAGCTCGACAGGGGTGACAGCCAAAAACATTCAGTACTTC. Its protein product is CASSSTGVTAKNIQYF. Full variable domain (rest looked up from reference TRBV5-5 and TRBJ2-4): DAGVTQSPTHLIKTRGQQVTLRCSPISGHKSVSWYQQVLGQGPQFIFQYYEKEERGRGNFPDRFSARQFPNYSSELNVNALLLGDSALYLCASSSTGVTAKNIQYFGAGTRLSVL.

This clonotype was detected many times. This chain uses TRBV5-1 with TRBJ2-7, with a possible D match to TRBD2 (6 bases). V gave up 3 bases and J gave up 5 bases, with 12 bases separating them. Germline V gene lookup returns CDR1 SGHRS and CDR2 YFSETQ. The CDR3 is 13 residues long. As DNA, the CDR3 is TGCGCCAGCAGCTCCCTAGCGACGGACGAGCAGTACTTC. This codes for CASSSLATDEQYF. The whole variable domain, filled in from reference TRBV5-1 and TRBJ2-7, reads KAGVTQTPRYLIKTRGQQVTLSCSPISGHRSVSWYQQTPGQGLQFLFEYFSETQRNKGNFPGRFSGRQFSNSRSEMNVSTLELGDSALYLCASSSLATDEQYFGPGTRLTVT.

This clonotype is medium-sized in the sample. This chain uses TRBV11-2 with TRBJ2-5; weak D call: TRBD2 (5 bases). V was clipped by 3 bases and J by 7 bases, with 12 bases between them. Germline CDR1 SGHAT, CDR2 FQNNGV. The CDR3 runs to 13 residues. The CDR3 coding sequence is TGTGCCAGCAGCTTGGAGGCGGCAGGGACCCAGTACTTC. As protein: CASSLEAAGTQYF.

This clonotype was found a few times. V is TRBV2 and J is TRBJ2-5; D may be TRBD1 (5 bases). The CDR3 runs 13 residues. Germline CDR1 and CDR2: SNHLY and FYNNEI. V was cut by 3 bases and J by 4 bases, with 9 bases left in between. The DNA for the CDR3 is TGTGCCAGCAGTGATGGGGCAACAGAGACCCAGTACTTC. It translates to CASSDGATETQYF.

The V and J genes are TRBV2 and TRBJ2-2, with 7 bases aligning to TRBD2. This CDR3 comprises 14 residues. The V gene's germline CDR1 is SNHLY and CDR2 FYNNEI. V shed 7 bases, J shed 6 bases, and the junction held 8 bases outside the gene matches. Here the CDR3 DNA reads TGTGCCAGCAAACCCCTAGCGGCGTCCGGGGAGCTGTTTTTT. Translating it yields CASKPLAASGELFF.

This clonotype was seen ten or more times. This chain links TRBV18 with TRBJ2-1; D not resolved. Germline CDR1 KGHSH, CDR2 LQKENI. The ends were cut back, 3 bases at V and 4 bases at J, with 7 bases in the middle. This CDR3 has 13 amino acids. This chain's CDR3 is CASSPQLYNEQFF. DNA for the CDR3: TGTGCCAGCTCACCTCAACTTTACAATGAGCAGTTCTTC.

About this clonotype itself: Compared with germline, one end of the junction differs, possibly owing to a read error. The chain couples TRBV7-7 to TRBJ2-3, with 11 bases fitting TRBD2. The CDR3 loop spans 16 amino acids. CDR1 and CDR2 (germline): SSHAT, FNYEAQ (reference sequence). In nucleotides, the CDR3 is TGTGCTAGCAGCTTAGGAACTAGCGGGGGAATAGATACGCAGTATTTT. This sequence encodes CASSLGTSGGIDTQYF.

CDR3 protein: CANRPTGGLSEKLFF. The CDR3 DNA follows: TGTGCCAACAGACCGACAGGGGGGTTGAGTGAAAAACTGTTTTTT. The J gene is TRBJ1-4, the V gene TRBV6-1, with 9 bases matching TRBD1. V was pared by 10 bases and J by 7 bases, with 13 bases of the junction left unmatched. The CDR3 is made up of 15 amino acids. Germline CDR1 and CDR2: MNHNS and SASEGT.

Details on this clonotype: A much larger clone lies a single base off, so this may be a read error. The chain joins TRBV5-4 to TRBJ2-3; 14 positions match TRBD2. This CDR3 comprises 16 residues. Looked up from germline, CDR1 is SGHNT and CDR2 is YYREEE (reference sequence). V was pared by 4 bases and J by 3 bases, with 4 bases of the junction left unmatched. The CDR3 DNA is TGTGCCAGCAGCAAGGGACTAGCGGGAGAGACAGATACGCAGTATTTT. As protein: CASSKGLAGETDTQYF.

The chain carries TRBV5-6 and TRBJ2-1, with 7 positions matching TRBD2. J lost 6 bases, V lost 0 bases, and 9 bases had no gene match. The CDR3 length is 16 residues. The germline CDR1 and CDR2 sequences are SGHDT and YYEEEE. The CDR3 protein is CASSLGYTGGINEQFF. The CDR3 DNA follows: TGTGCCAGCAGCTTGGGCTATACGGGAGGTATCAATGAGCAGTTCTTC.

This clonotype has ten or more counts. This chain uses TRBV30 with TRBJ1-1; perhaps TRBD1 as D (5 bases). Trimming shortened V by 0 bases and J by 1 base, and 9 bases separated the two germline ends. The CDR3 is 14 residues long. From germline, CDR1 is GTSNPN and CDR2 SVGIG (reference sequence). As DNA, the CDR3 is TGTGCCTGGAGTGTAGGGGTGGGGAACACTGAAGCTTTCTTT. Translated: CAWSVGVGNTEAFF. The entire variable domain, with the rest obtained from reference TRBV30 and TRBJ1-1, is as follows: SQTIHQWPATLVQPVGSPLSLECTVEGTSNPNLYWYRQAAGRGLQLLFYSVGIGQISSEVPQNLSASRPQDRQFILSSKKLLLSDSGFYLCAWSVGVGNTEAFFGQGTRLTVV.

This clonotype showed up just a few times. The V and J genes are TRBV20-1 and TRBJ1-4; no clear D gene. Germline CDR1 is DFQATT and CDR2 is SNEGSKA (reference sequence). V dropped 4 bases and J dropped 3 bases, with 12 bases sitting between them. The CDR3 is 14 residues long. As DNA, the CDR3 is TGCAGTGCTAAAGCCCAACATGCTAATGAAAAACTGTTTTTT. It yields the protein CSAKAQHANEKLFF.

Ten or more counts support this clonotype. CDR3 nucleotide sequence: TGTGCCAGCAGCCATCATAGCGGGAGTGGTTACGAGCAGTACTTC. This translates into CASSHHSGSGYEQYF. V usage is TRBV3-1 and J usage is TRBJ2-7, with 9 bases fitting TRBD2. Germline CDR1 is LGHDT and CDR2 is YNNKEL (reference sequence). Losses at the gene ends were 3 bases for V and 4 bases for J; bases not matched to a gene: 7. The CDR3 contains 15 residues.

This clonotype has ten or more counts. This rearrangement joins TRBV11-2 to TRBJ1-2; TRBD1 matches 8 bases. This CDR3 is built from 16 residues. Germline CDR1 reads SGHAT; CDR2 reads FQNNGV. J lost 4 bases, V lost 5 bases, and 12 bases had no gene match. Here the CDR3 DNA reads TGTGCCAGCAGCCGCTTCGGGACAGGAATGGTCTATGGCTACACCTTC. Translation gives CASSRFGTGMVYGYTF.

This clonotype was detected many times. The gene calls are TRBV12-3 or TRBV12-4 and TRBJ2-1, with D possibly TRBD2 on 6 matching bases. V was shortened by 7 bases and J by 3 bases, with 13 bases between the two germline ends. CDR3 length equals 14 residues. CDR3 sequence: CASTTRDFYNEQFF. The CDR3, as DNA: TGTGCCAGCACCACAAGGGACTTCTACAATGAGCAGTTCTTC.

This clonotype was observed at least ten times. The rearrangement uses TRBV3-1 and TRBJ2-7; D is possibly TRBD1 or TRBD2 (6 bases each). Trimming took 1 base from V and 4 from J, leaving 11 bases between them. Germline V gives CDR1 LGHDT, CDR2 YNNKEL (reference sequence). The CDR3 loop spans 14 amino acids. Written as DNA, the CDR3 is TGTGCCAGCAGCCAAGGGGGGGCGCGGTACGAGCAGTACTTC. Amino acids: CASSQGGARYEQYF.

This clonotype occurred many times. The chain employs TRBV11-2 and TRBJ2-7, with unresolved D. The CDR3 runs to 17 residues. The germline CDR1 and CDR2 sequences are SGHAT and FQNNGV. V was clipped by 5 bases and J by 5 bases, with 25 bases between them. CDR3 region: CASSPRTPDRHPHEQYF. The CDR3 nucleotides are TGTGCCAGCAGCCCTAGAACTCCAGACCGCCATCCCCACGAGCAGTACTTC. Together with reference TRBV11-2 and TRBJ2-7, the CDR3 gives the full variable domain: EAGVAQSPRYKIIEKRQSVAFWCNPISGHATLYWYQQILGQGPKLLIQFQNNGVVDDSQLPKDRFSAERLKGVDSTLKIQPAKLEDSAVYLCASSPRTPDRHPHEQYFGPGTRLTVT.

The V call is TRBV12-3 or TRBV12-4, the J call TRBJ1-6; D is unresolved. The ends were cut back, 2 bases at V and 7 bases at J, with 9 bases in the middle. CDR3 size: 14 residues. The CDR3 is CASSLNTGNSPLHF. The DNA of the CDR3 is TGTGCCAGCAGTTTAAATACGGGGAATTCACCCCTCCACTTT.

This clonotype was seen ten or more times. CDR3 in amino acids: CSAARSGTSVDYEQYF. DNA for the CDR3: TGCAGTGCTGCTAGATCTGGGACTAGCGTTGACTACGAGCAGTACTTC. The rearrangement uses TRBV20-1 and TRBJ2-7; TRBD2 agrees at 10 bases. The CDR3 runs to 16 residues. Germline values: CDR1 DFQATT, CDR2 SNEGSKA (reference sequence). Germline trimming cut 5 bases from V and 3 bases from J; bases unmatched to any gene: 13.

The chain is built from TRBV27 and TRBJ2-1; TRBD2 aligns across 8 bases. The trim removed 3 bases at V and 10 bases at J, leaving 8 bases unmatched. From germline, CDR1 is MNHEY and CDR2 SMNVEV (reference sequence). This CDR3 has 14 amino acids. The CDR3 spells CASSFSGVRGEQFF. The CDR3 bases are TGTGCCAGCAGTTTTAGCGGGGTGAGGGGGGAGCAGTTCTTC.

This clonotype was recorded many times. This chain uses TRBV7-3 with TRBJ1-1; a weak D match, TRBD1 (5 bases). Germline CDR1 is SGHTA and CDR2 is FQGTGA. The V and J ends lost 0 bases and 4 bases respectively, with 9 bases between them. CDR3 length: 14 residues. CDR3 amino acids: CASSLTAGGTEAFF. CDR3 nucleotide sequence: TGTGCCAGCAGCTTAACTGCCGGGGGCACTGAAGCTTTCTTT. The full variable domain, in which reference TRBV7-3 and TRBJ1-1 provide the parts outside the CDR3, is GAGVSQTPSNKVTEKGKYVELRCDPISGHTALYWYRQSLGQGPEFLIYFQGTGAADDSGLPNDRFFAVRPEGSVSTLKIQRTERGDSAVYLCASSLTAGGTEAFFGQGTRLTVV.

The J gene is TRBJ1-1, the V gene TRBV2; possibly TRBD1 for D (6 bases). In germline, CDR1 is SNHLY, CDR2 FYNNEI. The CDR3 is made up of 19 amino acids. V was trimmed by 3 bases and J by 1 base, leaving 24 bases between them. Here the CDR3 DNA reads TGTGCCAGCAGTGAGTTAGGAAGGTTACGGGACAAGAAGAACACTGAAGCTTTCTTT. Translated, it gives CASSELGRLRDKKNTEAFF.